This T cell receptor beta chain was sequenced for a study of cytomegalovirus exposure and HLA in healthy donors. Across the whole study: Researchers found that under 90% of almost 400 genotyped donors fell within the Caucasian-associated ancestry cluster.

A multiplex PCR was run with 60 Vbeta primers and 13 Jbeta primers. Clones were read by immunoSEQ multiplex PCR, and TCRdb kept only the in-frame ones, dropping some. In the table there are about 97,000 clones, over 60% of which are singletons. On this clone: Its antigen remains unidentified.

Study-level findings and limits: For TCR beta chains, V- and J-gene trimming was later linked to a missense DCLRE1C variant. Listed as cytomegalovirus-associated were 150 to 200 TCR beta chains.

V lost 4 bases to trimming and J lost 3 bases; unmatched junction nucleotides: 7. This CDR3 is 15 amino acids long. In germline, CDR1 is SGHTA, CDR2 FQGTGA. The chain links TRBV7-3 to TRBJ2-3, with 7 positions matching TRBD2. This receptor was taken from a male donor in good health and CMV-seropositive. Input material: PBMCs. CDR3 amino acids: CASSSGLAATDTQYF. In DNA form, the CDR3 reads TGTGCCAGCAGCTCAGGGCTAGCGGCGACAGATACGCAGTATTTT.